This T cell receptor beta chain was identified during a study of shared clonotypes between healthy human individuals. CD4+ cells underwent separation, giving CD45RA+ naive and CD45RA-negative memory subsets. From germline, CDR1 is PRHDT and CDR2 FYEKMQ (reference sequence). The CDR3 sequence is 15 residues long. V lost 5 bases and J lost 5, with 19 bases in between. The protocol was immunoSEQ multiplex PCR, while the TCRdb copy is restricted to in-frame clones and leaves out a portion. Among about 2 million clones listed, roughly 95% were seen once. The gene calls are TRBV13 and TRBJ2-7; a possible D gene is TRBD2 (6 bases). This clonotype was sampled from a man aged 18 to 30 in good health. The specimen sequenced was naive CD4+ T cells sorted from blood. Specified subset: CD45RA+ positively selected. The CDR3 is CASSLTRDSPNEQYF. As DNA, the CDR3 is TGTGCCAGCAGCCTAACCCGGGACTCCCCCAACGAGCAGTACTTC.